The present T cell receptor beta chain was sequenced within a study of beta chain features in type 1 diabetes. Overall study context: Summed over all samples, the examined sorted cells came to 95 million to 130 million.

A remark on this clone: Its antigen is unidentified.

Sorting based on CD45RO/CCR7/CD25/CD127/CD95/CD27 separated CD4+ naive, central memory, regulatory and stem cell-like memory cells. In germline, CDR1 is SNHLY, CDR2 FYNNEI. Deletions cut 4 bases from V and 9 bases from J, with 16 bases between. The CDR3 has 14 residues. Study observations and caveats: Type 1 diabetes patients had moderately but significantly shorter TCRB CDR3s in all four CD4+ subsets.

As every portion of the isolated RNA was reverse transcribed, the sequencing read expressed TCRB transcripts. Using immunoSEQ multiplex PCR, the repertoire was profiled, and TCRdb retains in-frame clones only, with some absent. The sample includes 450,000 to 550,000 clones, roughly 31% of them seen just once. The receptor comes from a man younger than 35 in good health. The chain is built from TRBV2 and TRBJ2-1, with D perhaps being TRBD1 or TRBD2 (5 bases each). Sequenced material: naive CD4+ T cells from blood. The CDR3 DNA reads TGTGCCAGCAGTGGGGGACCCCGAGATAGTGAGCAGTTCTTC. It specifies CASSGGPRDSEQFF.